Included here is one TCR beta chain sequence, with context. The antigen it binds to is not known. No much larger clonotype is one base removed from it; base qualities were not supplied. CDR1 is given as SQVTM and CDR2 as ANQGSEA, both from the germline V gene. V sheds 2 bases and J sheds 1 base, leaving 8 bases between their ends. The CDR3 measures 13 amino acids from cysteine to phenylalanine. Solely the CDR3 DNA is kept, with 39 bases framed from the first base. This entry comes from a study of control samples from healthy donors and cancer patients (dated by TCRdb to 2020 to 2022). The library was produced with the immunoSEQ multiplex PCR assay. TCRdb's version of the immuneACCESS table is confined to in-frame rearrangements and falls short of the full clone set. An unresolved V gene accounts for under half of the shortfall where checked; the remainder is of unknown origin. The sample table contains fewer than 100,000 clones; only one count was recorded for roughly 84% of them. In total, the top ten clones hold around 5.7% of the sample.

Recombination joined TRBV29-1 with TRBJ1-1; the D segment cannot be called with confidence. Sample: blood. The sequence came from a woman in her fifties or sixties in good health. The DNA sequence is given as TGCAGCGTTGAAATTGTCCCGAACACTGAAGCTTTCTTT. This codes for CSVEIVPNTEAFF.